The 21 T cell receptor beta chains in this list originate from one sample, sequenced in a study of CD8 T cells in ankylosing spondylitis. Regarding the study as a whole: Within ankylosing spondylitis blood, a TCR beta motif made up of roughly eight highly homologous variants appeared to be characteristic.

Antigen specificity for these receptors is unknown. TCRdb itself ran the 5' RACE reads through MiXCR, one entry per CDR3 protein. This sample has 750,000 to 850,000 distinct CDR3 sequences, with roughly 10% found just once. Input material: blood, either unsorted or a sorted T cell fraction (not recorded which). Receptors originate from a male donor with ankylosing spondylitis.

The chain employs TRBV12-3 or TRBV12-4 and TRBJ2-2; 9 bases fit TRBD1. The CDR3 is 13 amino acids. The trim removed 2 bases at V and 12 bases at J, leaving 4 bases unmatched. The CDR3 spells CASSLHGTGKLFF. CDR3 nucleotides: TGTGCCAGCAGTTTACATGGGACAGGGAAGCTGTTTTTT.

The chain carries TRBV7-9 and TRBJ1-2; D gene unclear. CDR3 length: 14 amino acids. Looked up from germline, CDR1 is SEHNR and CDR2 is FQNEAQ (reference sequence). V was cut by 5 bases and J by 3 bases, with 13 bases left in between. The CDR3 here is CASSLGGKDYGYTF. In nucleotides, the CDR3 is TGTGCCAGCAGCCTGGGAGGCAAGGACTATGGCTACACCTTC.

This sequence joins TRBV7-9 and TRBJ2-7; a possible D gene is TRBD2 (6 bases). The CDR3 loop spans 15 amino acids. V gave up 1 base and J gave up 2 bases, with 12 bases separating them. The germline V gene has CDR1 SEHNR and CDR2 FQNEAQ (reference sequence). The CDR3 loop is CASSLDGPGAYEQYF. The CDR3 region has the DNA TGTGCCAGCAGCTTAGATGGCCCGGGGGCCTACGAGCAGTACTTC. The full variable domain, completed using reference TRBV7-9 and TRBJ2-7, is DTGVSQNPRHKITKRGQNVTFRCDPISEHNRLYWYRQTLGQGPEFLTYFQNEAQLEKSRLLSDRFSAERPKGSFSTLEIQRTEQGDSAMYLCASSLDGPGAYEQYFGPGTRLTVT.

This clonotype was counted ten times or more. The chain combines TRBV13 with TRBJ1-1; D unresolved. This CDR3 has 12 residues. Germline V CDR1 and CDR2: PRHDT, FYEKMQ (reference sequence). Trimming shortened V by 4 bases and J by 4 bases, and 7 bases separated the two germline ends. CDR3 nucleotide sequence: TGTGCCAGCAGCTACGTCCCCACTGAAGCTTTCTTT. Encoded protein: CASSYVPTEAFF.

The rearrangement links TRBV11-1 to TRBJ2-7; D is possibly TRBD1 (5 bases). The germline V gene encodes CDR1 SGHAT and CDR2 FQDESV (reference sequence). The CDR3 length is 13 residues. V gave up 5 bases and J gave up 6 bases, with 14 bases separating them. The CDR3 region has the DNA TGTGCCAGCAGCCCTGGCAGGGAACGCGAGCAGTACTTC. It translates to CASSPGREREQYF. The entire variable domain, with the rest obtained from reference TRBV11-1 and TRBJ2-7, is as follows: EAEVAQSPRYKITEKSQAVAFWCDPISGHATLYWYRQILGQGPELLVQFQDESVVDDSQLPKDRFSAERLKGVDSTLKIQPAELGDSAMYLCASSPGREREQYFGPGTRLTVT.

The chain carries TRBV11-2 and TRBJ2-5, with 8 bases aligning to TRBD2. The CDR3 contains 15 residues. Per germline, CDR1 SGHAT and CDR2 FQNNGV. J lost 1 base, V lost 5 bases, and 6 bases had no gene match. CDR3 protein: CASSAAGTSQETQYF. CDR3 sequence (DNA): TGTGCCAGCAGCGCCGCCGGGACTAGCCAAGAGACCCAGTACTTC.

The sample holds a few counts of this clonotype. The chain links TRBV6-2 or TRBV6-3 to TRBJ2-1; TRBD2 aligns across 10 bases. The germline CDR1 and CDR2 sequences are MNHEY and SVGEGT. The CDR3 spans 16 residues. J lost 6 bases, V lost 5 bases, and 10 bases had no gene match. CDR3 loop: CASSLASGSLANEQFF. In nucleotides, the CDR3 is TGTGCCAGCAGTCTGGCTAGCGGGAGCTTAGCCAATGAGCAGTTCTTC.

The chain links TRBV20-1 to TRBJ2-5, with 10 bases lining up with TRBD1. Germline V gives CDR1 DFQATT, CDR2 SNEGSKA (reference sequence). V shed 5 bases and J 5 bases; nucleotides not matched to a gene: 5. The CDR3 totals 13 residues. DNA for the CDR3: TGCAGTGCTCCGGACAGGGGGGGTGAGACCCAGTACTTC. Translation: CSAPDRGGETQYF.

This clonotype has just a few counts. This chain joins TRBV28 and TRBJ2-5; the D is unclear. The V gene lost 1 base and the J gene lost 0 bases, with 3 bases spanning the gap. Germline V gene sequence: CDR1 MDHEN, CDR2 SYDVKM. The length of the CDR3 is 13 residues. CDR3 nucleotide sequence: TGTGCCAGCAGTTTATTGGACCAAGAGACCCAGTACTTC. It is translated as CASSLLDQETQYF.

This clonotype occurred a few times. The J gene is TRBJ2-3, the V gene TRBV29-1; no reliable D call. V lost 6 bases and J lost 2, with 3 bases in between. This CDR3 comprises 10 residues. The germline CDR1 and CDR2 sequences are SQVTM and ANQGSEA. The CDR3 protein is CSVTTDTQYF. CDR3 DNA sequence: TGCAGCGTCACCACAGATACGCAGTATTTT.

This clonotype was counted at least ten times. V gene TRBV12-3 or TRBV12-4 combines with J gene TRBJ2-7; D remains ambiguous. The length of the CDR3 is 13 residues. V lost 4 bases and J lost 2, with 9 bases in between. The CDR3 here is CASSSSTPYEQYF. Written as DNA, the CDR3 is TGTGCCAGCAGTTCAAGTACTCCCTACGAGCAGTACTTC.

The V call is TRBV21-1, the J call TRBJ2-4; TRBD1, the D gene given by the table, was not confirmed from the DNA. TRBV21-1 is termed a pseudogene. The CDR3 has 17 amino acids. CDR3 coding DNA: TGTGCCAGCAGTGGGGGGATCGAGCGGATAGCCAAAAACATTCAGTACTTC. As protein: CASSGGIERIAKNIQYF.

V gene TRBV20-1 combines with J gene TRBJ2-5; D gene unclear. In germline, CDR1 is DFQATT, CDR2 SNEGSKA (reference sequence). Trimming took 6 bases from V and 1 from J, leaving 18 bases between them. This CDR3 has 15 residues. The CDR3 loop reads CSAPSPTATQETQYF. For the CDR3, the DNA is TGCAGTGCCCCCAGCCCCACTGCTACCCAAGAGACCCAGTACTTC.

This clonotype was seen more than once but under ten times. V is TRBV4-1 and J is TRBJ2-2; D perhaps matches TRBD2 (6 bases). The CDR3 consists of 16 residues. The V end was cut by 1 base, the J end by 1 base, with 10 bases between. Germline CDR1 MGHRA, CDR2 YSYEKL. The CDR3 protein is CASSQGGVGNTGELFF. In nucleotides, the CDR3 is TGCGCCAGCAGCCAAGGGGGGGTTGGGAACACCGGGGAGCTGTTTTTT.

This clonotype showed up just a few times. It is unclear where the CDR3 begins or ends on the DNA, so no DNA is shown, and the CDR3 is as TCRdb lists it. The chain joins TRBV7-5 to TRBJ1-1. TRBV7-5 counts as a pseudogene. Inclusive of both ends, the CDR3 amounts to 18 amino acids. The CDR3 protein is CISVPEALREKMNTEAFF.

This clonotype was picked up a small number of times. The gene calls are TRBV7-2 and TRBJ1-2, with D hard to call. The germline V and J ends were trimmed by 3 bases and 4 bases, with 15 bases remaining between them. This CDR3 contains 15 residues. The germline V gene has CDR1 SGHTA and CDR2 FQGNSA. CDR3 loop: CASSFLRAAGYGYTF. CDR3 DNA: TGTGCCAGCAGCTTCCTAAGGGCAGCTGGCTATGGCTACACCTTC.

This clonotype was detected ten times or more. This chain links TRBV20-1 with TRBJ2-7, with D possibly TRBD2 on 5 matching bases. Looked up from germline, CDR1 is DFQATT and CDR2 is SNEGSKA (reference sequence). Trimming took 6 bases from V and 0 from J, leaving 9 bases between them. The CDR3 is made up of 12 amino acids. DNA of the CDR3: TGCAGTGCCGCGAGCGGCTCCTACGAGCAGTACTTC. Translating gives CSAASGSYEQYF.

The table lists this clonotype with many counts. The chain couples TRBV20-1 to TRBJ2-2; D call uncertain. CDR1 and CDR2 from the germline V gene are DFQATT and SNEGSKA (reference sequence). This CDR3 region has 15 residues. V lost 3 bases, J lost 4 bases, and 15 bases lay in between. The CDR3 is CSARNPGSSTGELFF. The CDR3 nucleotides are TGCAGTGCTAGGAATCCAGGTTCCTCCACCGGGGAGCTGTTTTTT.

This clonotype was counted ten times or more. The chain links TRBV10-3 to TRBJ2-2; D may be TRBD2 (6 bases). Trimming removed 8 bases from V and 0 bases from J, with 10 bases in between. The germline V gene encodes CDR1 ENHRY and CDR2 SYGVKD. CDR3 length equals 14 residues. The CDR3 coding sequence is TGTGCCATCCAGGAGGGTCCGAACACCGGGGAGCTGTTTTTT. It yields the protein CAIQEGPNTGELFF.

The genes are TRBV20-1 and TRBJ2-1; possible D gene TRBD2, 6 bases. Trimming pared 5 bases from V and 2 bases from J, leaving 19 bases between. The CDR3 sequence is 16 residues long. The V gene's germline CDR1 is DFQATT and CDR2 SNEGSKA (reference sequence). In DNA form, the CDR3 reads TGCAGTGCTGGGCTAGCCTGGAGGGTCGCCTACAATGAGCAGTTCTTC. It codes for CSAGLAWRVAYNEQFF.

This clonotype was counted a few times. The chain carries TRBV3-1 and TRBJ1-3, with D uncertain. Trimming removed 2 bases from V and 10 bases from J, with 15 bases in between. The CDR3 contains 14 residues. In germline, CDR1 is LGHDT, CDR2 YNNKEL (reference sequence). In DNA, the CDR3 is TGTGCCAGCAGCCAACGGAGCACGGTAGAGACCATATATTTT. This encodes CASSQRSTVETIYF.